Below are 19 T cell receptor beta chains sequenced from a single sample in a study of cytotoxic CD8 clonotypes in ibrutinib-treated CLL. Repertoires were generated with immunoSEQ multiplex PCR, while TCRdb's copy carries only in-frame clones and drops some. The data contain around 150,000 clones, more than 65% of them seen just once; the ten biggest clones take up roughly 2%. Sequenced here: PBMCs, sampled after 12 months of ibrutinib treatment. The receptors here all came from a human donor with chronic lymphocytic leukemia.

The CDR3 DNA sequence: TGTGCCAGCAGTGACAGGGGAACCGGGGAGCTGTTTTTT. Residues: CASSDRGTGELFF. The chain joins TRBV2 to TRBJ2-2; possible D gene TRBD1, 6 bases. The V end lost 3 bases, the J end lost 5 bases, and 7 bases lay between the germline ends. Germline V CDR1 and CDR2: SNHLY, FYNNEI. CDR3 size: 13 residues.

This clone was found a few times. The chain joins TRBV6-5 to TRBJ2-3; TRBD2 agrees at 7 bases. V was pared by 5 bases and J by 6 bases, with 8 bases of the junction left unmatched. Germline CDR1 and CDR2: MNHEY and SVGAGI. This CDR3 region has 14 residues. CDR3 region: CASSASGDGDTQYF. The CDR3 DNA reads TGTGCCAGCAGTGCTAGCGGAGACGGGGATACGCAGTATTTT.

There are a few counts of this clone. The J gene is TRBJ2-3, the V gene TRBV6-5; no definite D call. CDR1 MNHEY and CDR2 SVGAGI come from the germline V gene. Trimming left V 5 bases short and J 0 bases short, with 0 bases between. This CDR3 has 11 residues. CDR3: CASSSTDTQYF. The DNA for the CDR3 is TGTGCCAGCAGTAGCACAGATACGCAGTATTTT.

CDR3 in amino acids: CASSLVQGQNSPLHF. Here the CDR3 DNA reads TGTGCCAGCAGTTTAGTACAGGGACAAAATTCACCCCTCCACTTT. The chain combines TRBV28 with TRBJ1-6, with D possibly being TRBD1 (6 bases). V was cut by 2 bases and J by 7 bases, with 12 bases left in between. The CDR3 loop spans 15 amino acids. CDR1 and CDR2 (germline): MDHEN, SYDVKM.

The chain uses TRBV10-3 and TRBJ1-5, with D unresolved. From germline, CDR1 is ENHRY and CDR2 SYGVKD. The CDR3 has 16 residues. V was cut by 0 bases and J by 0 bases, with 9 bases left in between. The DNA of the CDR3 is TGTGCCATCAGTGAGTCGAGAATTAATAGCAATCAGCCCCAGCATTTT. Its protein product is CAISESRINSNQPQHF.

This clone appeared a few times. This chain joins TRBV6-5 and TRBJ2-5, with TRBD1 matching over 12 bases. The ends lost 9 bases at V and 5 bases at J; junction bases unmatched: 10. CDR1 is MNHEY and CDR2 is SVGAGI in the germline V gene. The CDR3 has 15 amino acids. The CDR3 spells CASFPGQGARETQYF. The CDR3 coding sequence is TGTGCCAGTTTCCCGGGACAGGGGGCGAGGGAGACCCAGTACTTC.

V is TRBV7-2 and J is TRBJ2-7; 9 nucleotides align to TRBD1. Germline V lookup: CDR1 SGHTA, CDR2 FQGNSA. The CDR3 extends over 14 amino acids. The J segment lost 1 base and the V segment lost 8 bases, leaving 6 bases of the junction unmatched. In nucleotides, the CDR3 is TGTGCCAGCCGCCTGACAGGGGGTTCCTACGAGCAGTACTTC. Translating it yields CASRLTGGSYEQYF. Variable domain in full (rest from reference TRBV7-2 and TRBJ2-7): GAGVSQSPSNKVTEKGKDVELRCDPISGHTALYWYRQSLGQGLEFLIYFQGNSAPDKSGLPSDRFSAERTGGSVSTLTIQRTQQEDSAVYLCASRLTGGSYEQYFGPGTRLTVT.

The chain has TRBV18 and TRBJ2-5; the D is unclear. The better agreement between TRBJ2-7 and the DNA end casts doubt on the J call. The CDR3 totals 14 residues. The V gene's germline CDR1 is KGHSH and CDR2 LQKENI. CDR3 sequence reads: CASSPPLATYEQYF. The CDR3 DNA is TGTGCCAGCTCACCACCGCTCGCCACCTACGAGCAGTACTTC.

The V and J genes are TRBV5-1 and TRBJ2-7, with TRBD2 identical over 13 bases. Germline CDR1 and CDR2: SGHRS and YFSETQ. CDR3 length: 17 amino acids. V was clipped by 4 bases and J by 0 bases; unmatched bases: 7. The CDR3 DNA is TGCGCCAGCAGCGTGGGACTAGCGGGACCAAACTCCTACGAGCAGTACTTC. It yields the protein CASSVGLAGPNSYEQYF.

The chain uses TRBV28 and TRBJ2-3, with 14 bases identical to TRBD2. V was pared by 5 bases and J by 14 bases, with 9 bases of the junction left unmatched. Per germline, CDR1 MDHEN and CDR2 SYDVKM. The CDR3 has 14 residues. The CDR3 DNA reads as TGTGCCAGCAGTCAAGAAGGGACTAGCGGGAGTAGGTATTTT. Translating it yields CASSQEGTSGSRYF. Combining the CDR3 with reference TRBV28 and TRBJ2-3 gives the whole variable domain DVKVTQSSRYLVKRTGEKVFLECVQDMDHENMFWYRQDPGLGLRLIYFSYDVKMKEKGDIPEGYSVSREKKERFSLILESASTNQTSMYLCASSQEGTSGSRYFGPGTRLTVL.

V usage is TRBV29-1 and J usage is TRBJ1-1; tentative D call: TRBD1 (6 bases). Germline loops: CDR1 SQVTM, CDR2 ANQGSEA. V shed 7 bases and J shed 4 bases, with 16 bases lying between them. The CDR3 length is 13 residues. The CDR3 reads CSGSRGQGTEAFF. The CDR3 coding sequence is TGCAGCGGATCCAGGGGACAAGGCACTGAAGCTTTCTTT.

This sequence joins TRBV18 and TRBJ1-3; D ambiguous. V lost 1 base and J lost 4, with 11 bases in between. The V gene's germline CDR1 is KGHSH and CDR2 LQKENI. The CDR3 consists of 15 residues. This chain's CDR3 is CASSPLPQQGNTIYF. CDR3 in DNA: TGTGCCAGCTCACCACTGCCCCAACAGGGAAACACCATATATTTT.

This sequence joins TRBV7-2 and TRBJ2-3; unclear D gene. Germline V gene sequence: CDR1 SGHTA, CDR2 FQGNSA. Trimming removed 7 bases at V and 3 bases at J, with 20 bases between. The length of the CDR3 is 16 residues. Written as DNA, the CDR3 is TGTGCCAGCACCCTTCCTCGGGCTGGAAGAACAGATACGCAGTATTTT. Encoded protein: CASTLPRAGRTDTQYF.

The chain joins TRBV6-5 to TRBJ1-6; no reliable D call. The CDR3 has 14 residues. V was cut by 3 bases and J by 6 bases, with 9 bases left in between. Germline CDR1 reads MNHEY; CDR2 reads SVGAGI. CDR3 DNA: TGTGCCAGCAGTTATCGAGGGCCTAATTCACCCCTCCACTTT. This codes for CASSYRGPNSPLHF.

V is TRBV20-1 and J is TRBJ2-7; D not resolved. Germline-derived CDR1 and CDR2 are DFQATT and SNEGSKA (reference sequence). This CDR3 contains 8 residues. The CDR3 coding sequence is TGCAGCCCCTCAGCCCAGTACTTC. This gives the protein CSPSAQYF.

This clone came up a few times. V is TRBV2 and J is TRBJ2-1; D is undetermined. V was clipped by 5 bases and J by 2 bases, with 13 bases between them. Germline V CDR1 and CDR2: SNHLY, FYNNEI. The CDR3 consists of 15 residues. The CDR3 spells CASSPRQVTYNEQFF. CDR3 sequence (DNA): TGTGCCAGCAGTCCGCGGCAGGTTACCTACAATGAGCAGTTCTTC.

Within the sample, this clone is medium-sized. The genes are TRBV5-1 and TRBJ1-6; D may be TRBD1 (5 bases). With 4 bases removed from V and 8 bases from J, the gap between germline ends came to 16 bases. In germline, CDR1 is SGHRS, CDR2 YFSETQ. The CDR3 covers 15 residues. The CDR3 region is CASSPSQAEDSPLHF. The CDR3 DNA sequence: TGCGCCAGCAGCCCGTCACAGGCGGAGGATTCACCCCTCCACTTT.

The chain links TRBV27 to TRBJ1-1; D remains ambiguous. Germline V gene lookup returns CDR1 MNHEY and CDR2 SMNVEV (reference sequence). This CDR3 contains 15 residues. V lost 6 bases and J 0 bases, leaving 14 bases between the germline ends. This CDR3 is CASRGGHLVNTEAFF. The CDR3 DNA reads TGTGCCAGCAGGGGAGGGCACCTCGTGAACACTGAAGCTTTCTTT.

The chain links TRBV10-3 to TRBJ1-1; no definite D call. Germline CDR1 ENHRY, CDR2 SYGVKD. V dropped 5 bases and J dropped 4 bases, with 11 bases sitting between them. The CDR3 extends over 13 amino acids. The CDR3, as DNA: TGTGCCATCAGTTTGGACCCAAGCACTGAAGCTTTCTTT. Protein sequence: CAISLDPSTEAFF.